This T cell receptor beta chain was captured by sequencing in a study of cytomegalovirus exposure and HLA in healthy donors. Points from the study as a whole: One variant, a missense change in DCLRE1C, was linked in a later analysis to TCR beta V- and J-gene trimming.

Concerning this clone: No antigen is known for it.

It was with 60 Vbeta and 13 Jbeta primers that the PCR ran. This table comes from immunoSEQ multiplex PCR, and its TCRdb copy is limited to in-frame clones, with some not included. The sample includes some 100,000 clones, 80% to 85% of them seen just once. CDR3 length: 13 amino acids. V gave up 6 bases and J gave up 0 bases, with 12 bases separating them. CDR1 and CDR2 from the germline V gene are SQVTM and ANQGSEA. The chain recombines TRBV29-1 with TRBJ2-7; D unresolved. The sequence was obtained from a woman in her twenties or thirties in good health and CMV-seronegative. The sequencing sample was made of PBMCs. In DNA, the CDR3 is TGCAGCGTCCGACCGAGGAGCTCCTACGAGCAGTACTTC. Translated: CSVRPRSSYEQYF.